The rows below give T cell receptor beta chains drawn from one sample of a study of cytomegalovirus exposure and HLA in healthy donors. TCRdb keeps only in-frame clones here, not all; method: immunoSEQ multiplex PCR. The top ten clones hold 2% to 3% of a sample with about 110,000 clones, around 80% of them seen once. Sequencing input: PBMCs. Every receptor here comes from a man aged 35 to 55 in good health and CMV-seronegative. Each CDR3 is given with its conserved first and last residue. The order of the fields is J gene, clone size, V gene, D gene, CDR3 protein, CDR3 DNA. D genes are given only for firm matches. Part of the rows lack a size; the others show once, few, many or a class for expanded clones.

TRBJ1-1 | few | TRBV6-1 | - | CARDTNWNTEAFF | TGTGCCAGGGACACCAACTGGAACACTGAAGCTTTCTTT
TRBJ2-7 | - | TRBV29-1 | TRBD2 | CSVVDSGGPDEQYF | TGCAGCGTTGTGGATAGCGGGGGACCGGACGAGCAGTACTTC
TRBJ2-3 | - | TRBV5-8 | - | CASSLVPEGDTQYF | TGTGCCAGCAGCTTGGTTCCGGAGGGTGATACGCAGTATTTT
TRBJ2-5 | - | TRBV5-1 | TRBD1 | CASSSGGAGKETQYF | TGCGCCAGCAGCTCAGGGGGCGCGGGTAAAGAGACCCAGTACTTC
TRBJ2-1 | - | TRBV15 | - | CATSRDPAGLNEQFF | TGTGCCACCAGCAGAGATCCTGCAGGGCTGAATGAGCAGTTCTTC
TRBJ2-5 | few | TRBV5-6 | - | CASSLMGLYQETQYF | TGTGCCAGCAGCTTAATGGGACTGTACCAAGAGACCCAGTACTTC
TRBJ1-4 | many | TRBV5-4 | TRBD1 | CASSFRPGQGREKLFF | TGTGCCAGCAGCTTCAGGCCGGGACAGGGGCGTGAAAAACTGTTTTTT
TRBJ1-1 | - | TRBV29-1 | - | CSVVPQGLNTEAFF | TGCAGCGTTGTTCCGCAGGGGTTGAACACTGAAGCTTTCTTT
TRBJ2-3 | - | TRBV5-1 | TRBD2 | CASSLEVAGGSTDTQYF | TGCGCCAGCAGCCTGGAGGTGGCGGGGGGTAGCACAGATACGCAGTATTTT
TRBJ1-5 | - | TRBV5-1 | - | CASSLEGQSNQPQHF | TGCGCCAGCAGCTTGGAGGGACAAAGCAATCAGCCCCAGCATTTT
TRBJ2-3 | - | TRBV11-2 | TRBD2 | CASSDRGGGTQYF | TGTGCCAGCAGCGATCGGGGGGGAGGGACGCAGTATTTT
TRBJ2-5 | - | TRBV6-1 | - | CASSSPGGVETQYF | TGTGCCAGCAGCTCCCCCGGCGGGGTAGAGACCCAGTACTTC